This T cell receptor beta chain was recorded in a study of blood T cell repertoires in COVID-19. Background on the study: There were acute and convalescent COVID-19 samples, and they came from the United States, Italy and Spain. Sample material is recorded as cDNA or gDNA derived from T cells, B-cell-depleted T cells, or PBMCs.

In the original analysis: Estimates of nucleated cell counts were drawn from the amplification of reference gene primers. The table came from immunoSEQ multiplex PCR; TCRdb's copy has only in-frame clones and leaves some out. The DNA gave D and trimming, while V, J and clone size come from that table. The sample holds over 300,000 clones, about 89% seen once. Germline V gives CDR1 KGHSH, CDR2 LQKENI. Trimming took 5 bases from V and 0 from J; bases not matched to a gene: 6. This CDR3 comprises 15 residues. The specimen was peripheral blood. The chain has TRBV18 and TRBJ1-2; 7 positions match TRBD1. The TCR sequence derives from a man between 18 and 35 years old who had recovered from COVID-19. CDR3 in DNA: TGTGCCAGCTCAAGTTCAGGGACAGCTAACTATGGCTACACCTTC. Translating it yields CASSSSGTANYGYTF.